Listed here are 26 T cell receptor beta chains from one sample, sequenced in a study of T-cell memory formation after mild COVID-19. TCRdb re-called the 5' RACE reads with MiXCR, one entry per CDR3 protein. The sample lists about 300,000 distinct CDR3 sequences, 15% to 20% occurring once. The sequenced sample consisted of PBMCs or a T cell subset sorted from them (not recorded which). Receptors were obtained from a man aged 18-30 years who had mild COVID-19 (a few samples of this study predate the infection). Cell type and time point are not known.

The chain carries TRBV12-3 or TRBV12-4 and TRBJ1-6; D is unresolved. This CDR3 spans 17 amino acids. Trimming left V 3 bases short and J 6 bases short, with 18 bases between. As DNA, the CDR3 is TGTGCCAGCAGTTTCCGTCGTGAATCCGTGTTTAATTCACCCCTCCACTTT. It is translated as CASSFRRESVFNSPLHF.

This clonotype has more than one count but fewer than ten. The chain carries TRBV4-1 and TRBJ2-2, with 11 bases matching TRBD1. Germline V gene lookup returns CDR1 MGHRA and CDR2 YSYEKL. V shed 4 bases and J 6 bases; nucleotides not matched to a gene: 7. The CDR3 has 16 amino acids. The CDR3 is CASSPGQGAVAGELFF. The DNA of the CDR3 is TGCGCCAGCAGCCCAGGACAGGGGGCGGTGGCCGGGGAGCTGTTTTTT.

V usage is TRBV15 and J usage is TRBJ2-3; 8 bases are a match to TRBD1. The germline V gene encodes CDR1 LNHNV and CDR2 YYDKDF (reference sequence). This CDR3 is 16 amino acids long. V lost 0 bases, J lost 4 bases, and 6 bases stayed unmatched. CDR3 loop: CATSRDSTGVADTQYF. In nucleotides, the CDR3 is TGTGCCACCAGCAGAGATTCGACAGGGGTGGCAGATACGCAGTATTTT.

This clonotype was seen a few times. This chain links TRBV7-2 with TRBJ1-1; tentative D call: TRBD1 (6 bases). The CDR3 length is 13 residues. Trimming pared 4 bases from V and 5 bases from J, leaving 11 bases between. Looked up from germline, CDR1 is SGHTA and CDR2 is FQGNSA. CDR3 bases: TGTGCCAGCAGCTACACAGGGCGTACTGAAGCTTTCTTT. Amino acid sequence: CASSYTGRTEAFF.

V is TRBV6-1 and J is TRBJ1-1, with no clear D. V lost 4 bases and J lost 6, with 12 bases in between. This CDR3 is 13 amino acids long. Germline V lookup: CDR1 MNHNS, CDR2 SASEGT. The CDR3, as DNA: TGTGCCAGCAGTGGTTCAGTCGTGGCTGAAGCTTTCTTT. As protein: CASSGSVVAEAFF.

This clonotype came up a few times. V is TRBV4-1 and J is TRBJ2-5; TRBD2 might be the D (6 bases). Germline CDR1 MGHRA, CDR2 YSYEKL. V lost 0 bases and J 7 bases, leaving 12 bases between the germline ends. This CDR3 spans 14 amino acids. The CDR3 bases are TGCGCCAGCAGCCAAGAGGGACTGTGGGGGACCCAGTACTTC. It translates to CASSQEGLWGTQYF.

This clonotype was observed a handful of times. The chain carries TRBV18 and TRBJ2-1; 7 nucleotides match TRBD2. Germline CDR1 reads KGHSH; CDR2 reads LQKENI. The CDR3 length is 16 residues. The V gene end was trimmed by 2 bases and the J gene end by 9 bases; junction bases not matched to a gene: 13. CDR3 sequence: CASSPARGTGGLEQFF. The DNA of the CDR3 is TGTGCCAGCTCACCAGCTCGCGGTACGGGGGGACTTGAGCAGTTCTTC.

V usage is TRBV24-1 and J usage is TRBJ1-4; D not certain. This CDR3 is built from 12 residues. Looked up from germline, CDR1 is KGHDR and CDR2 is SFDVKD. V was pared by 0 bases and J by 7 bases, with 2 bases between. The CDR3 sequence: CATSDLFEKLFF. CDR3 bases: TGTGCCACCAGTGATTTGTTTGAAAAACTGTTTTTT.

This clonotype has more than one count but fewer than ten. CDR3: CASSPGPSSYNEQFF. CDR3 nucleotides: TGTGCCAGCAGCCCCGGGCCAAGCTCCTACAATGAGCAGTTCTTC. The rearrangement links TRBV7-3 to TRBJ2-1; D remains unclear. V was shortened by 5 bases and J by 0 bases, with 11 bases between the two germline ends. Germline CDR1 reads SGHTA; CDR2 reads FQGTGA. The CDR3 has 15 amino acids.

In DNA, the CDR3 is TGCGCCAGCAGCTTAACGAACAGGGACTCTGGAAACACCATATATTTT. Translated, it gives CASSLTNRDSGNTIYF. The V and J genes are TRBV5-1 and TRBJ1-3, with D perhaps matching TRBD1 (6 bases). This CDR3 is built from 16 residues. Germline lookup yields CDR1 SGHRS and CDR2 YFSETQ. The V end lost 2 bases, the J end lost 0 bases, and 12 bases lay between the germline ends.

This clonotype was recorded many times. The rearrangement joins TRBV5-1 to TRBJ1-5, with 7 bases that match TRBD1. The CDR3 has 14 amino acids. CDR1 is SGHRS and CDR2 is YFSETQ in the germline V gene. V dropped 4 bases and J dropped 9; count of bases not matched to a gene: 10. The CDR3 loop is CASSPTTGNGPQHF. In DNA, the CDR3 is TGCGCCAGCAGCCCTACGACAGGGAACGGGCCCCAGCATTTT.

The chain joins TRBV5-1 to TRBJ1-6; D is perhaps TRBD1 (5 bases). The CDR3 has 15 amino acids. V lost 4 bases and J lost 8, with 16 bases in between. Germline loops: CDR1 SGHRS, CDR2 YFSETQ. In DNA, the CDR3 is TGCGCCAGCAGCACTTACGGGACCCCGGATTCACCCCTCCACTTT. Protein product: CASSTYGTPDSPLHF.

This clonotype was seen more than once but under ten times. J is TRBJ1-1 and V is TRBV4-1; the D is unclear. The germline gives CDR1 MGHRA, CDR2 YSYEKL. CDR3 length equals 13 residues. The V end lost 4 bases, the J end lost 4 bases, and 10 bases lay between the germline ends. This CDR3 reads CASSPAPSTEAFF. CDR3 DNA: TGCGCCAGCAGCCCTGCCCCCAGCACTGAAGCTTTCTTT.

The chain uses TRBV4-1 and TRBJ1-1; possible D gene TRBD1, 5 bases. Germline V CDR1 and CDR2: MGHRA, YSYEKL. The CDR3 is made up of 15 amino acids. Trimming took off 3 bases at V and 4 bases at J, with 15 bases between the two ends. The CDR3 loop is CASSQSSQGRTEAFF. CDR3 in DNA: TGCGCCAGCAGCCAGTCTTCCCAGGGCCGCACTGAAGCTTTCTTT.

The CDR3 nucleotides are TGTGCCAGCAGTTTCCGTCGGTATTCTAACTATGGCTACACCTTC. Its translation: CASSFRRYSNYGYTF. The genes are TRBV6-5 and TRBJ1-2; D remains ambiguous. V gave up 4 bases and J gave up 0 bases, with 12 bases separating them. Germline CDR1 MNHEY, CDR2 SVGAGI. This CDR3 has 15 amino acids.

The chain carries TRBV21-1 and TRBJ2-5; TRBD1 is the table's D call and was not checked against the DNA. TRBV21-1 is a listed pseudogene. This CDR3 is 15 amino acids long. The CDR3 spells CASRLNRGRQETQYF. CDR3 coding DNA: TGTGCCAGCAGACTCAACAGGGGGCGGCAAGAGACCCAGTACTTC.

This clonotype was seen a few times. The chain links TRBV5-1 to TRBJ2-7, with a weak D call TRBD2 (6 bases). Trimming pared 3 bases from V and 5 bases from J, leaving 12 bases between. The CDR3 has 13 amino acids. Germline V gene sequence: CDR1 SGHRS, CDR2 YFSETQ. The CDR3 spells CASSSDTGDEQYV. The CDR3 DNA follows: TGCGCCAGCAGCTCTGACACGGGAGACGAGCAGTACGTC.

This clonotype was picked up many times. V usage is TRBV28 and J usage is TRBJ2-3; 9 bases line up with TRBD2. Trimming cost V 6 bases and J 0 bases; bases outside gene matches: 1. This CDR3 is 14 amino acids long. Looked up from germline, CDR1 is MDHEN and CDR2 is SYDVKM. CDR3 amino acids: CASRRGGSTDTQYF. The CDR3 DNA reads TGTGCCAGCAGGCGGGGGGGAAGCACAGATACGCAGTATTTT. The full variable domain, with the rest looked up from reference TRBV28 and TRBJ2-3, is DVKVTQSSRYLVKRTGEKVFLECVQDMDHENMFWYRQDPGLGLRLIYFSYDVKMKEKGDIPEGYSVSREKKERFSLILESASTNQTSMYLCASRRGGSTDTQYFGPGTRLTVL.

The chain carries TRBV10-3 and TRBJ1-5, with 8 bases matching TRBD1. CDR1 is ENHRY, CDR2 SYGVKD, per germline. This CDR3 is built from 14 residues. V lost 5 bases and J lost 5; bases outside the gene matches: 5. The CDR3 loop reads CAISPGQGDQPQHF. CDR3 DNA: TGTGCCATCAGTCCCGGACAGGGTGATCAGCCCCAGCATTTT.

The V and J genes are TRBV5-1 and TRBJ2-1; 11 nucleotides line up with TRBD2. CDR3 length equals 17 residues. Germline V gives CDR1 SGHRS, CDR2 YFSETQ. Losses at the gene ends were 0 bases for V and 3 bases for J; bases not matched to a gene: 5. CDR3 DNA sequence: TGCGCCAGCAGCTTGGCCCTGGGACTAGCGGTCTACAATGAGCAGTTCTTC. As protein: CASSLALGLAVYNEQFF.

The J gene is TRBJ2-1, the V gene TRBV5-1; D gene unclear. CDR1 and CDR2 from the germline V gene are SGHRS and YFSETQ. V lost 4 bases to trimming and J lost 0 bases, with 11 bases between them. The CDR3 totals 15 residues. This CDR3 is CASSPILGSYNEQFF. CDR3 DNA: TGCGCCAGCAGCCCAATTCTTGGCTCCTACAATGAGCAGTTCTTC.

The genes are TRBV6-2 or TRBV6-3 and TRBJ1-5; D not certain. The CDR3 length is 11 residues. CDR1 MNHEY and CDR2 SVGEGT come from the germline V gene. Trimming left V 11 bases short and J 3 bases short, with 8 bases between. DNA for the CDR3: TGTGCCGGAGGGATCAATCAGCCCCAGCATTTT. Translating gives CAGGINQPQHF.

The chain combines TRBV12-3 or TRBV12-4 with TRBJ2-5; possible D gene TRBD1, 6 bases. V lost 5 bases and J 2 bases, leaving 12 bases between the germline ends. This CDR3 is 14 amino acids long. In DNA form, the CDR3 reads TGTGCCAGCAGTGAGACAGGACCACAAGAGACCCAGTACTTC. This translates into CASSETGPQETQYF.

The chain joins TRBV12-3 or TRBV12-4 to TRBJ1-2; TRBD1 might be the D (6 bases). This CDR3 spans 14 amino acids. V was trimmed by 4 bases and J by 3 bases, leaving 12 bases between them. CDR3 in DNA: TGTGCCAGCAGTTCCCAGGGGTTGGACTATGGCTACACCTTC. This gives the protein CASSSQGLDYGYTF.

V usage is TRBV7-9 and J usage is TRBJ1-1; D is unresolved. Germline V gene lookup returns CDR1 SEHNR and CDR2 FQNEAQ (reference sequence). The CDR3 is 16 residues long. V was cut by 5 bases and J by 2 bases, with 18 bases left in between. CDR3 sequence reads: CASSPGEVTRNTEAFF. CDR3 bases: TGTGCCAGCAGCCCCGGGGAGGTTACCCGAAACACTGAAGCTTTCTTT.

This clonotype was seen many times. The gene calls are TRBV4-1 and TRBJ2-1, with 7 bases that match TRBD2. The CDR3 totals 16 residues. V shed 1 base, J shed 4 bases, and the junction held 7 bases outside the gene matches. CDR1 MGHRA and CDR2 YSYEKL come from the germline V gene. In DNA form, the CDR3 reads TGCGCCAGCAGCCAAGTTAGGCTAGCGGTTTACAATGAGCAGTTCTTC. This codes for CASSQVRLAVYNEQFF.